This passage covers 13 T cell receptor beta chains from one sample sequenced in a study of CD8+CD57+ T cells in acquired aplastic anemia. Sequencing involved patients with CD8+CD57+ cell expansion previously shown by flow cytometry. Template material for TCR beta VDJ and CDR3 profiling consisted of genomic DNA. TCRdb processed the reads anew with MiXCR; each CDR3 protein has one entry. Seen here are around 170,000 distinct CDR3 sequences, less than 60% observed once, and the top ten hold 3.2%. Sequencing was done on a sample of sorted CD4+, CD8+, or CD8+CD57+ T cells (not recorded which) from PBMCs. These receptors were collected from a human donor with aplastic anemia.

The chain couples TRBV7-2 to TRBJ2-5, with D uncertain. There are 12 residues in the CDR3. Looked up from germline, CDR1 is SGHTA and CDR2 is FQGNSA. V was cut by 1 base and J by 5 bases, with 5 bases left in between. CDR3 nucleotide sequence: TGTGCCAGCAGCTTAGTATGGGAGACCCAGTACTTC. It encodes CASSLVWETQYF. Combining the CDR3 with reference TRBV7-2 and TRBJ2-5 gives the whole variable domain GAGVSQSPSNKVTEKGKDVELRCDPISGHTALYWYRQSLGQGLEFLIYFQGNSAPDKSGLPSDRFSAERTGGSVSTLTIQRTQQEDSAVYLCASSLVWETQYFGPGTRLLVL.

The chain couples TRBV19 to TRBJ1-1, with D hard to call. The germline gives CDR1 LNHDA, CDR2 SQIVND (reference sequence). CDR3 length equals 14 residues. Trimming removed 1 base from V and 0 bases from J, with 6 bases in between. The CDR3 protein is CASSIGWVNTEAFF. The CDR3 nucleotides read TGTGCCAGTAGTATAGGGTGGGTGAACACTGAAGCTTTCTTT.

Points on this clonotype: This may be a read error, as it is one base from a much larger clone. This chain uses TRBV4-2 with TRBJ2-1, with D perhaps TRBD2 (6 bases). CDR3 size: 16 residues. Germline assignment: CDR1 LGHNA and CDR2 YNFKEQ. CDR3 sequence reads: CASSPRLGASCNEQFF. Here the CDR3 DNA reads TGTGCCAGCAGCCCTCGACTAGGAGCCTCCTGCAATGAGCAGTTCTTC.

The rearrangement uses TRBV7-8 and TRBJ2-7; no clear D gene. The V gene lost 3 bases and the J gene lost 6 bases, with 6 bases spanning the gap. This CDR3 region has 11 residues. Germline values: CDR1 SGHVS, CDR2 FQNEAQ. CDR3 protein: CASSFAGEQYF. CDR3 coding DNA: TGTGCCAGCAGCTTCGCCGGCGAGCAGTACTTC.

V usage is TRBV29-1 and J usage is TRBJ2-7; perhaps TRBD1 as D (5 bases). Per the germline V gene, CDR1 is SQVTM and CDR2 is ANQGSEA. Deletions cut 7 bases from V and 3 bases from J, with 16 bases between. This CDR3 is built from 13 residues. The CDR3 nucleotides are TGCAGCGCCCTAGGGGATCCGGACTACGAGCAGTACTTC. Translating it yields CSALGDPDYEQYF.

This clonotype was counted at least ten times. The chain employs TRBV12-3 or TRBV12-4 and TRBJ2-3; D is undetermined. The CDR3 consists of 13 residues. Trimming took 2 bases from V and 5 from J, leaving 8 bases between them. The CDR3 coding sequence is TGTGCCAGCAGTTTAACTGGGGTAGATACGCAGTATTTT. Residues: CASSLTGVDTQYF.

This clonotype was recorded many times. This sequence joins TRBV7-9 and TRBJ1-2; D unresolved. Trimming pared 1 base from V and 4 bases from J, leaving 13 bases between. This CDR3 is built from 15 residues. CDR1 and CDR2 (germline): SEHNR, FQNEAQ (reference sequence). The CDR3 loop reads CASSLGTAGTYGYTF. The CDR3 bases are TGTGCCAGCAGCTTAGGAACAGCTGGAACCTATGGCTACACCTTC. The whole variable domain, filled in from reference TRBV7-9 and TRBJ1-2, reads DTGVSQNPRHKITKRGQNVTFRCDPISEHNRLYWYRQTLGQGPEFLTYFQNEAQLEKSRLLSDRFSAERPKGSFSTLEIQRTEQGDSAMYLCASSLGTAGTYGYTFGSGTRLTVV.

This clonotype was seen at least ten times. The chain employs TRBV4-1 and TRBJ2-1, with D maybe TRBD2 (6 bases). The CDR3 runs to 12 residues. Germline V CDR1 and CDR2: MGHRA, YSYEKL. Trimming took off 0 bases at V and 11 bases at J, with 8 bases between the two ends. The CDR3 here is CASSQDREKQFF. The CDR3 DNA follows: TGCGCCAGCAGCCAAGATCGGGAGAAGCAGTTCTTC.

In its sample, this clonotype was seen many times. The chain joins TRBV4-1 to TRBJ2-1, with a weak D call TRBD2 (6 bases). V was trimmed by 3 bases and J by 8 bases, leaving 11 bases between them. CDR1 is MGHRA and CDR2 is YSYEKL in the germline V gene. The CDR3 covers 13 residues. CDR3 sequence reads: CASSQALAHEQFF. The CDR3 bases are TGCGCCAGCAGCCAGGCACTAGCCCATGAGCAGTTCTTC.

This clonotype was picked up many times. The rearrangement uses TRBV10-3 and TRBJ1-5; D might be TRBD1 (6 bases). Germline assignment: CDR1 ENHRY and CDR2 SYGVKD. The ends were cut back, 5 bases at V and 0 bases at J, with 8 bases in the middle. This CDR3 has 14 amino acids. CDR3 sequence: CAISRDISNQPQHF. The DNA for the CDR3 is TGTGCCATCAGTCGGGACATTAGCAATCAGCCCCAGCATTTT.

CDR3 in amino acids: CATSDATGTGGWDTQYF. Written as DNA, the CDR3 is TGTGCCACCAGTGATGCTACCGGGACAGGGGGCTGGGATACGCAGTATTTT. V is TRBV24-1 and J is TRBJ2-3; TRBD1 matches at 12 bases. V dropped 3 bases and J dropped 6; count of bases not matched to a gene: 9. The CDR3 covers 17 residues. Germline V gives CDR1 KGHDR, CDR2 SFDVKD.

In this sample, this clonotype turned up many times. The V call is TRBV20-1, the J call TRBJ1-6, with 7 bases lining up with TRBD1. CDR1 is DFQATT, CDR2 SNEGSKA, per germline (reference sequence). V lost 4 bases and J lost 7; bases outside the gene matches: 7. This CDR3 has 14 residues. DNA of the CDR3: TGCAGTGCTACCGACAGGGCCCCAAATTCACCCCTCCACTTT. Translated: CSATDRAPNSPLHF.

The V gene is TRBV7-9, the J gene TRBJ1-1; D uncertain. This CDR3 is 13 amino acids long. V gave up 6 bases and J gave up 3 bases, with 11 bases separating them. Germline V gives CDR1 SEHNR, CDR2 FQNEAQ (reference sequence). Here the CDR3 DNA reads TGTGCCAGCAGTTTGTGGTGGGACACTGAAGCTTTCTTT. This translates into CASSLWWDTEAFF.